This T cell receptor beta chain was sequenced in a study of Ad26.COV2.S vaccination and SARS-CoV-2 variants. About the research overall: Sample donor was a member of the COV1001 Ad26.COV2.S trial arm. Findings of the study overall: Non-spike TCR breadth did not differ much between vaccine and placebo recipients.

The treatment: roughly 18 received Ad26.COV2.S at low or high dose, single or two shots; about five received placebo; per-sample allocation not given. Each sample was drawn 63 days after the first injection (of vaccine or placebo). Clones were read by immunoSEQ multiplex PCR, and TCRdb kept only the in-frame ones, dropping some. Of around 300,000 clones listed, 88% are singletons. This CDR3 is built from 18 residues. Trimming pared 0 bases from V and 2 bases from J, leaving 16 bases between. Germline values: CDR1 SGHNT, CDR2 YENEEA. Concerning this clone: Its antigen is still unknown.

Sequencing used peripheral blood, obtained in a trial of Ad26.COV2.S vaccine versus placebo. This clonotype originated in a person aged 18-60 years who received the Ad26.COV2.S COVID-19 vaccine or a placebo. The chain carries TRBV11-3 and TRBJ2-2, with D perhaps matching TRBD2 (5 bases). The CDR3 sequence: CASSLDRRRLANTGELFF. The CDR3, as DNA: TGTGCCAGCAGCTTAGACCGGAGGCGGCTAGCCAACACCGGGGAGCTGTTTTTT.